Listed below are T cell receptor beta chains from one sample, sequenced in a study of a mutant IDH1 vaccine in newly diagnosed glioma. The assay was immunoSEQ multiplex PCR, and TCRdb's table has in-frame clones only and misses some. The data contain around 63,000 clones, around 90% of them singletons. Specimen: PBMCs, collected from a glioma patient treated with radiotherapy, temozolomide or both. The receptors were sampled from a man aged 45 to 65 with glioma. The conserved cysteine and the conserved F or W are not part of the CDR3 here.

v_gene	CDR3aa
TRBV2	ASSDEQGASYEQY
TRBV6-5	ASSYSGGSKNIQY
TRBV5-1	ASSLARTEAF
TRBV6-4	ASSRETGLYNEQF
TRBV5-1	ASSLGLNSNQPQH
TRBV5-6	ASSLGFGGDEQY
TRBV10-3	AISDTTYEQY
TRBV6-1	ASSEWGNNYGYT
TRBV19	ASTQGPHYGYT
TRBV11-2	ASSLDGDGYT
TRBV27	ASSLAQGPDTQY
TRBV4-1	ASSHQLTGEQY
TRBV19	ASQTGGPTDTQY
TRBV19	ASLGGPNYGYT
TRBV4-1	ASSQFRRGRVSEHYGYT
TRBV11-2	ASSLVVRAGGPTDTQY
TRBV4-3	ASSQDVPSGANVLT
TRBV11-3	ASSQTGGKETQY
TRBV11-2	ASSPGLASNEQF
TRBV10-3	AIRASGSFEQY
TRBV18	ASSPRTATTDTQY